This T cell receptor (beta chain) came from a study of a mutant IDH1 vaccine in newly diagnosed glioma. Comment on this clone: The antigen is undetermined.

Profiling relied on immunoSEQ multiplex PCR, and the TCRdb table lists in-frame clones only, not all of them. The sample has under 45,000 clones, about 80% seen once; the top ten hold about 17%. Time point defined: week 47, end of study. Doses comprised 300 ug of mutant IDH1 20-mer peptide each, plus topical imiquimod. The donors had new WHO grade 3 or 4 astrocytomas; these were IDH1-mutant and ATRX-lost. The ends were cut back, 0 bases at V and 6 bases at J, with 10 bases in the middle. CDR3 length: 15 residues. Germline lookup yields CDR1 SGHNT and CDR2 YYREEE (reference sequence). This TCR was sampled from a man between 18 and 35 years old with glioma. Some clones in this sample may be carry-over from other donors' samples. The sample was PBMCs, taken from a glioma patient whose treatment included an IDH1 peptide vaccine. This chain joins TRBV5-4 and TRBJ1-6; D perhaps matches TRBD1 (6 bases). CDR3 amino acids: CASSLAIRGNSPLHF. The CDR3, as DNA: TGTGCCAGCAGCTTGGCGATCAGGGGTAATTCACCCCTCCACTTT. Full variable domain (remainder filled in from reference TRBV5-4 and TRBJ1-6): ETGVTQSPTHLIKTRGQQVTLRCSSQSGHNTVSWYQQALGQGPQFIFQYYREEENGRGNFPPRFSGLQFPNYSSELNVNALELDDSALYLCASSLAIRGNSPLHFGNGTRLTVT.